What follows are 9 T cell receptor beta chains derived from one specimen sequenced in a study of identifying expanded T cells in peripheral blood. TCRdb keeps only in-frame clones here, not all; method: immunoSEQ multiplex PCR. The table has around 100,000 clones, approximately 88% seen once; the top ten hold 5% to 6.5%. What was sequenced was blood. These receptors were collected from a person aged 18 to 75 in good health.

Regarding this clone: One end of the junction is discordant with germline, which a read error may explain. Other DNA sequences in the sample encode the same CDR3. The chain combines TRBV19 with TRBJ1-4; perhaps TRBD1 as D (5 bases). Germline values: CDR1 LNHDA, CDR2 SQIVND (reference sequence). This CDR3 comprises 15 residues. This CDR3 is CASSIARVKGEKLFF. The CDR3 coding sequence is TGTGCCAGCAGTATCGCGAGGGTAAAGGGGGAAAAACTGTTTTTT.

J is TRBJ2-5 and V is TRBV6-4; a weak D match, TRBD1 (6 bases). Germline CDR1 reads MRHNA; CDR2 reads SNTAGT. Trimming pared 7 bases from V and 5 bases from J, leaving 20 bases between. There are 15 residues in the CDR3. CDR3 amino acids: CASILRTVGPETQYF. The CDR3 DNA follows: TGTGCCAGCATACTCAGGACAGTAGGTCCGGAGACCCAGTACTTC.

The sample holds one count of this clone. The V gene is TRBV6-5, the J gene TRBJ2-5; maybe TRBD2 (7 bases). The germline V and J ends were trimmed by 4 bases and 1 base, with 13 bases remaining between them. The CDR3 runs 15 residues. Looked up from germline, CDR1 is MNHEY and CDR2 is SVGAGI. In DNA, the CDR3 is TGTGCCAGCAGTTTGGCGGGGGCGCTCCAAGAGACCCAGTACTTC. This gives the protein CASSLAGALQETQYF.

This chain connects TRBV5-4 to TRBJ1-1, with 7 bases fitting TRBD1. CDR1 and CDR2 (germline): SGHNT, YYREEE (reference sequence). CDR3 size: 15 residues. The V gene end was trimmed by 4 bases and the J gene end by 1 base; junction bases not matched to a gene: 7. The DNA for the CDR3 is TGTGCCAGCAGCCCACGGACAGGAGGGAACACTGAAGCTTTCTTT. Its protein is CASSPRTGGNTEAFF. The complete variable domain, with remaining parts taken from reference TRBV5-4 and TRBJ1-1, reads ETGVTQSPTHLIKTRGQQVTLRCSSQSGHNTVSWYQQALGQGPQFIFQYYREEENGRGNFPPRFSGLQFPNYSSELNVNALELDDSALYLCASSPRTGGNTEAFFGQGTRLTVV.

This chain connects TRBV30 to TRBJ1-2; the match to TRBD1 covers 7 bases. The CDR3 runs 14 residues. The J segment lost 4 bases and the V segment lost 5 bases, leaving 10 bases of the junction unmatched. Germline V lookup: CDR1 GTSNPN, CDR2 SVGIG (reference sequence). The CDR3 here is CAWARQGLSYGYTF. The CDR3 region has the DNA TGTGCCTGGGCACGACAGGGTCTCTCCTATGGCTACACCTTC.

The chain recombines TRBV7-2 with TRBJ1-2; 8 bases match TRBD1. V lost 1 base to trimming and J lost 6 bases; unmatched junction nucleotides: 13. This CDR3 is 17 amino acids long. The germline V gene has CDR1 SGHTA and CDR2 FQGNSA. The CDR3 DNA sequence: TGTGCCAGCAGCTTAGACCCCCTCGGGGCAGGGGGCGATGGCTACACCTTC. Amino acid sequence: CASSLDPLGAGGDGYTF.

The chain joins TRBV13 to TRBJ1-5; 8 positions agree with TRBD1. This CDR3 is built from 15 residues. Germline CDR1 and CDR2: PRHDT and FYEKMQ (reference sequence). J gave up 5 bases and V 5 bases, and 8 bases lay outside the gene matches. This CDR3 reads CASSRGQGADQPQHF. In nucleotides, the CDR3 is TGTGCCAGCAGCCGGGGGCAGGGGGCGGATCAGCCCCAGCATTTT.

The chain uses TRBV27 and TRBJ2-2, with D hard to call. CDR3 length: 13 amino acids. Germline V CDR1 and CDR2: MNHEY, SMNVEV (reference sequence). V gave up 5 bases and J gave up 8 bases, with 12 bases separating them. CDR3 DNA sequence: TGTGCCAGCAGTCAATCCCTTGAGGGGGAGCTGTTTTTT. It codes for CASSQSLEGELFF.

The chain recombines TRBV27 with TRBJ2-5; D might be TRBD1 (5 bases). The CDR3 has 16 residues. V lost 5 bases to trimming and J lost 1 base, with 17 bases between them. Germline V gives CDR1 MNHEY, CDR2 SMNVEV (reference sequence). In DNA, the CDR3 is TGTGCCAGCAGTCCGTTTGGCAGGGTACTCCAAGAGACCCAGTACTTC. This gives the protein CASSPFGRVLQETQYF.